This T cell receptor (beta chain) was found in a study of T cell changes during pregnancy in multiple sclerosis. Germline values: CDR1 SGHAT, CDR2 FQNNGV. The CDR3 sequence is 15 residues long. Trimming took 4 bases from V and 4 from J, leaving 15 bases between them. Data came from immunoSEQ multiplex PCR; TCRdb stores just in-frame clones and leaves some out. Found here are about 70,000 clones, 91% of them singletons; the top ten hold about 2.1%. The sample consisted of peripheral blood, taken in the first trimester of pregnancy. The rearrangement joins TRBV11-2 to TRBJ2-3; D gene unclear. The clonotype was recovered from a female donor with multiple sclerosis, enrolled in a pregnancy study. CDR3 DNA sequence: TGTGCCAGCAGCTCAGCGTTTGGGTCGTCAGATACGCAGTATTTT. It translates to CASSSAFGSSDTQYF.